One sample yielded the 13 T cell receptor beta chains listed below, sequenced in a study of T cell changes during pregnancy in multiple sclerosis (dated by TCRdb to the late 2010s). Libraries were built with the immunoSEQ multiplex PCR assay. The source is immuneACCESS, and TCRdb retained only in-frame sequences with V and J called. Part of the clones is not carried over; for the studies checked, unresolved V genes explain less than half of this, and the remainder is unexplained. This sample holds 55,000 to 75,000 clones; roughly nine tenths were observed only once. The top ten constitute 1% to 1.5% of the sample. This material consisted of peripheral blood, taken after pregnancy. These TCRs come from a female donor in good health, enrolled as a control in a pregnancy study.

The chain uses TRBV7-9 and TRBJ1-2, with D possibly being TRBD1 (6 bases). The V end was cut by 4 bases, the J end by 6 bases, with 12 bases between. Germline CDR1 reads SEHNR; CDR2 reads FQNEAQ (reference sequence). The CDR3 loop spans 13 amino acids. CDR3 protein: CASSSGGANGYTF. CDR3 sequence (DNA): TGTGCCAGCAGCTCCGGGGGGGCGAATGGCTACACCTTC. The full variable domain, rest sourced from reference TRBV7-9 and TRBJ1-2, is DTGVSQNPRHKITKRGQNVTFRCDPISEHNRLYWYRQTLGQGPEFLTYFQNEAQLEKSRLLSDRFSAERPKGSFSTLEIQRTEQGDSAMYLCASSSGGANGYTFGSGTRLTVV.

This chain connects TRBV10-3 to TRBJ1-4; 10 bases align to TRBD1. V shed 2 bases, J shed 5 bases, and the junction held 2 bases outside the gene matches. CDR3 length: 15 amino acids. Germline V gene data show CDR1 as ENHRY and CDR2 as SYGVKD. CDR3 DNA sequence: TGTGCCATCAGTGAGCGGGGACAGGGGAATGAAAAACTGTTTTTT. Translation: CAISERGQGNEKLFF.

This clone was found once. This chain's CDR3 is CASSQAGAGDYEQYF. The DNA for the CDR3 is TGTGCCAGCAGCCAAGCTGGAGCGGGGGACTACGAGCAGTACTTC. J is TRBJ2-7 and V is TRBV4-2; 8 bases match TRBD2. Trimming cost V 1 base and J 3 bases; bases outside gene matches: 5. Germline lookup yields CDR1 LGHNA and CDR2 YNFKEQ. The CDR3 is 15 residues long.

The chain uses TRBV6-5 and TRBJ2-4; D uncertain. Germline V gives CDR1 MNHEY, CDR2 SVGAGI. CDR3 length equals 11 residues. Trimming pared 6 bases from V and 4 bases from J, leaving 4 bases between. For the CDR3, the DNA is TGTGCCAGCAGGCAGAAAAACATTCAGTACTTC. As protein: CASRQKNIQYF.

The rearrangement uses TRBV19 and TRBJ1-6; 9 nucleotides agree with TRBD1. Trimming took 5 bases from V and 5 from J; bases not matched to a gene: 1. Germline CDR1 reads LNHDA; CDR2 reads SQIVND (reference sequence). This CDR3 has 14 residues. The CDR3 DNA follows: TGTGCCAGTAGTCGGGACAGGGATAATTCACCCCTCCACTTT. Translation gives CASSRDRDNSPLHF.

This sequence joins TRBV5-1 and TRBJ1-6; 7 bases are shared with TRBD1. Germline CDR1 SGHRS, CDR2 YFSETQ. The CDR3 is made up of 14 amino acids. V lost 1 base and J lost 6; bases outside the gene matches: 1. The CDR3 here is CASSLRQGNSPLHF. The CDR3 coding sequence is TGCGCCAGCAGCTTGAGACAGGGTAATTCACCCCTCCACTTT.

The V call is TRBV9, the J call TRBJ1-5, with D unclear. V lost 4 bases, J lost 7 bases, and 15 bases lay in between. From germline, CDR1 is SGDLS and CDR2 YYNGEE. This CDR3 has 14 residues. The CDR3 loop reads CASSFGLGGQPQHF. The CDR3 DNA follows: TGTGCCAGCAGCTTTGGACTGGGCGGCCAGCCCCAGCATTTT.

This sequence joins TRBV7-9 and TRBJ1-2, with 7 positions matching TRBD1. Germline loops: CDR1 SEHNR, CDR2 FQNEAQ (reference sequence). The CDR3 loop spans 15 amino acids. V shed 2 bases, J shed 4 bases, and the junction held 7 bases outside the gene matches. The CDR3 region is CASSLSPTGTYGYTF. In nucleotides, the CDR3 is TGTGCCAGCAGCTTAAGCCCGACAGGGACCTATGGCTACACCTTC.

The V call is TRBV27, the J call TRBJ2-2, with 7 positions matching TRBD2. The CDR3 length is 14 residues. V shed 6 bases, J shed 5 bases, and the junction held 6 bases outside the gene matches. Germline CDR1 reads MNHEY; CDR2 reads SMNVEV (reference sequence). CDR3 amino acids: CASSQAGKTGELFF. In nucleotides, the CDR3 is TGTGCCAGCAGCCAAGCGGGGAAGACCGGGGAGCTGTTTTTT.

This clone was recorded only once. The V and J genes are TRBV5-1 and TRBJ1-2, with 8 bases matching TRBD1. This CDR3 has 15 residues. In germline, CDR1 is SGHRS, CDR2 YFSETQ. After removal of 0 bases from V and 6 bases from J, the junction contained 7 bases not matched to a gene. CDR3 region: CASSLETGGENGYTF. CDR3 DNA: TGCGCCAGCAGCTTGGAAACAGGGGGAGAGAATGGCTACACCTTC.

This clone was detected once. J is TRBJ2-4 and V is TRBV30, with TRBD2 matching 9 bases. After removal of 4 bases from V and 0 bases from J, the junction contained 4 bases not matched to a gene. CDR1 and CDR2 (germline): GTSNPN, SVGIG (reference sequence). The CDR3 runs 15 residues. Here the CDR3 DNA reads TGTGCCTGGAATAGCGGGGGAAGAGCCAAAAACATTCAGTACTTC. Translating gives CAWNSGGRAKNIQYF.

The chain uses TRBV5-6 and TRBJ2-7; D is perhaps TRBD1 (6 bases). The V end lost 3 bases, the J end lost 2 bases, and 12 bases lay between the germline ends. CDR1 is SGHDT, CDR2 YYEEEE, per germline. The CDR3 has 14 amino acids. The CDR3 region is CASSYGGPPYEQYF. Here the CDR3 DNA reads TGTGCCAGCAGCTATGGGGGCCCACCCTACGAGCAGTACTTC.

V is TRBV19 and J is TRBJ1-2, with 8 bases that match TRBD1. CDR1 is LNHDA and CDR2 is SQIVND in the germline V gene (reference sequence). The V gene end was trimmed by 5 bases and the J gene end by 4 bases; junction bases not matched to a gene: 6. This CDR3 contains 14 residues. CDR3 nucleotides: TGTGCCAGTAGTGTGGACAGGGCGGCCTATGGCTACACCTTC. Encoded protein: CASSVDRAAYGYTF.